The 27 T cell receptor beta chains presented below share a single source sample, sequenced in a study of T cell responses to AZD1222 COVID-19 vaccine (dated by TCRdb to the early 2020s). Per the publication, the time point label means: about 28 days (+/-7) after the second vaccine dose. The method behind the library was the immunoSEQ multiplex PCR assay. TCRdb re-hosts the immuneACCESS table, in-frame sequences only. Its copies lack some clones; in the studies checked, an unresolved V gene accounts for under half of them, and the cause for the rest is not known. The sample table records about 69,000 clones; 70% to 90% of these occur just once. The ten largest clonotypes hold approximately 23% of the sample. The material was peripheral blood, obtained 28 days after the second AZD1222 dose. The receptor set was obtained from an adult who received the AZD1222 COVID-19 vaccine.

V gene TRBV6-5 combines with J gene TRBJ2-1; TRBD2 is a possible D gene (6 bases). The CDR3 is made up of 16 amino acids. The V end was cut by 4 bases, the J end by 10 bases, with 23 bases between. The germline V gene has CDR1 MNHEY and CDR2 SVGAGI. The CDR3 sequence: CASSSTRGDPLGEQFF. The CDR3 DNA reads TGTGCCAGCAGTTCGACTAGAGGGGATCCGTTAGGGGAGCAGTTCTTC.

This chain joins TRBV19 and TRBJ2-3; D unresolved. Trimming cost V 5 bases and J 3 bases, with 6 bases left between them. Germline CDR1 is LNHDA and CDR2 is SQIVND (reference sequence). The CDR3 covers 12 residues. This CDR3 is CASSQATDTQYF. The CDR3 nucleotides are TGTGCCAGTAGTCAGGCTACAGATACGCAGTATTTT.

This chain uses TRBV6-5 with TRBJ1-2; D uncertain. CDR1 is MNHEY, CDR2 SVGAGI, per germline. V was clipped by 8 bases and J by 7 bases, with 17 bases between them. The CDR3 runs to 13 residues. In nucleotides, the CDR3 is TGTGCCAGCGGCGAACCGGGCCGTACTGGCTACACCTTC. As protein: CASGEPGRTGYTF.

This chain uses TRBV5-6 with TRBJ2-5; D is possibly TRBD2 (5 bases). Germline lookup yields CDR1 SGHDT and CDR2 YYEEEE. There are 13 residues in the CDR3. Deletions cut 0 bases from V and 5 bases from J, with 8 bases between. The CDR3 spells CASSLAGGETQYF. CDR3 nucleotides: TGTGCCAGCAGCTTGGCGGGCGGGGAGACCCAGTACTTC. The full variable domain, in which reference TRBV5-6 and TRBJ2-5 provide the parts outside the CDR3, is DAGVTQSPTHLIKTRGQQVTLRCSPKSGHDTVSWYQQALGQGPQFIFQYYEEEERQRGNFPDRFSGHQFPNYSSELNVNALLLGDSALYLCASSLAGGETQYFGPGTRLLVL.

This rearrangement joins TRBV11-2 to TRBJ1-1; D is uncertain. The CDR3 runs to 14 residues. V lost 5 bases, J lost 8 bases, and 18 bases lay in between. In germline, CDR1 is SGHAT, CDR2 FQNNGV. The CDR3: CASSPLREPREAFF. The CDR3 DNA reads TGTGCCAGCAGCCCCCTCCGGGAGCCCCGCGAAGCTTTCTTT.

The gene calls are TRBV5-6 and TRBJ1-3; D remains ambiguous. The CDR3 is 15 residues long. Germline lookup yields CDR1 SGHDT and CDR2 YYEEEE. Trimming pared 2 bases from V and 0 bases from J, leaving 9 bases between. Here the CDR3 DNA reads TGTGCCAGCAGCTTTGGTCCGAGCTCTGGAAACACCATATATTTT. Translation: CASSFGPSSGNTIYF. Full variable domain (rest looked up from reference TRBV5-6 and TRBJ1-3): DAGVTQSPTHLIKTRGQQVTLRCSPKSGHDTVSWYQQALGQGPQFIFQYYEEEERQRGNFPDRFSGHQFPNYSSELNVNALLLGDSALYLCASSFGPSSGNTIYFGEGSWLTVV.

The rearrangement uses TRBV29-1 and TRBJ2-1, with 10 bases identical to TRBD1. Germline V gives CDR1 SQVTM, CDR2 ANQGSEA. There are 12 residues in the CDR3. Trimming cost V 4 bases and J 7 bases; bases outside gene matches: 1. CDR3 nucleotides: TGCAGCGTTGGGGACAGGGGAAATGAGCAGTTCTTC. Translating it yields CSVGDRGNEQFF.

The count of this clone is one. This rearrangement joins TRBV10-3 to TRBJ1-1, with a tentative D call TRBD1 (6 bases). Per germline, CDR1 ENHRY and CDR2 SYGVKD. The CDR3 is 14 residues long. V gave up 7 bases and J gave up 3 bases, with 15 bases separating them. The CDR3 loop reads CAIKRQVDDTEAFF. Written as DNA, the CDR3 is TGTGCCATCAAGCGACAGGTCGACGACACTGAAGCTTTCTTT.

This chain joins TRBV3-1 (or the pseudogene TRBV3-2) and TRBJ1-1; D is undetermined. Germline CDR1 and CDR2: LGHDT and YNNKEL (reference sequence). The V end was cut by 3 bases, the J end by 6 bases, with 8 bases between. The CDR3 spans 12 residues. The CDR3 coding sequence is TGTGCCAGCAGCCATGGAGATTCTGAAGCTTTCTTT. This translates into CASSHGDSEAFF.

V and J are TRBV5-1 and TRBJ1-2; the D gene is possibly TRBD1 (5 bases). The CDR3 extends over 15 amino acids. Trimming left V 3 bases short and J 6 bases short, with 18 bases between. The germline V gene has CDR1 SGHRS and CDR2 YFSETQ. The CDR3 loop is CASSWDAGAGNGYTF. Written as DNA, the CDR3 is TGCGCCAGCAGCTGGGATGCCGGGGCGGGGAATGGCTACACCTTC. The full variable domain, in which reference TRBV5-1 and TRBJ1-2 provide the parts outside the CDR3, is KAGVTQTPRYLIKTRGQQVTLSCSPISGHRSVSWYQQTPGQGLQFLFEYFSETQRNKGNFPGRFSGRQFSNSRSEMNVSTLELGDSALYLCASSWDAGAGNGYTFGSGTRLTVV.

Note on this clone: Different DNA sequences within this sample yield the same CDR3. The CDR3 bases are TGTGCCAGCAGTTACGGTAGGGGTCTCAATCAGCCCCAGCATTTT. Its translation is CASSYGRGLNQPQHF. The chain has TRBV6-5 and TRBJ1-5; possible D gene TRBD1, 5 bases. The CDR3 has 15 amino acids. The ends were cut back, 2 bases at V and 3 bases at J, with 11 bases in the middle. Germline CDR1 and CDR2: MNHEY and SVGAGI.

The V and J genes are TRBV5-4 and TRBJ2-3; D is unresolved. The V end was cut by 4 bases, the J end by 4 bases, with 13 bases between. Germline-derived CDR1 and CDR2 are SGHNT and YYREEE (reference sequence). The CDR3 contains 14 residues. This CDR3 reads CASSPSSASDTQYF. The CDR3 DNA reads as TGTGCCAGCAGCCCGTCTTCCGCATCAGATACGCAGTATTTT.

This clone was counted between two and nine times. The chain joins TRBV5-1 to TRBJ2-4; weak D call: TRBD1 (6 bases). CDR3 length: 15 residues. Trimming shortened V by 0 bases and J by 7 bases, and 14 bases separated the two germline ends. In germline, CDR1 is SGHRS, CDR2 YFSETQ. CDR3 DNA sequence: TGCGCCAGCAGCTTGGCCCCAAAAAGGGGGAACATTCAGTACTTC. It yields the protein CASSLAPKRGNIQYF.

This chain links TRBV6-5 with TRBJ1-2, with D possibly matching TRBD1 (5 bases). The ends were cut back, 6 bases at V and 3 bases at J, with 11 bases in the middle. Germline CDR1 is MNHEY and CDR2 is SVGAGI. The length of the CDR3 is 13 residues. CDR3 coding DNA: TGTGCCAGCAGACTTCGACAGTACTATGGCTACACCTTC. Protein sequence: CASRLRQYYGYTF.

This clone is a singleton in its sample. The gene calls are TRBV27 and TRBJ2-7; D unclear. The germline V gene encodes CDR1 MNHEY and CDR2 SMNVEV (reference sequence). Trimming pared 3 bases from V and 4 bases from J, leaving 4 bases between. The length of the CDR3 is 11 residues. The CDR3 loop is CASSFGYEQYF. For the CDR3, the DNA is TGTGCCAGCAGTTTTGGATACGAGCAGTACTTC.

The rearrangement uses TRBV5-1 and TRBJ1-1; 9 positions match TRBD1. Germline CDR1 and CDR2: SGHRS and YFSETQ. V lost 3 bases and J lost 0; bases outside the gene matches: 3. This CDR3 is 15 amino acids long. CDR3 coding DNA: TGCGCCAGCAGCTATACAGGGGGCTTGAACACTGAAGCTTTCTTT. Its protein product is CASSYTGGLNTEAFF. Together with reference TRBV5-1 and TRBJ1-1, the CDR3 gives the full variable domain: KAGVTQTPRYLIKTRGQQVTLSCSPISGHRSVSWYQQTPGQGLQFLFEYFSETQRNKGNFPGRFSGRQFSNSRSEMNVSTLELGDSALYLCASSYTGGLNTEAFFGQGTRLTVV.

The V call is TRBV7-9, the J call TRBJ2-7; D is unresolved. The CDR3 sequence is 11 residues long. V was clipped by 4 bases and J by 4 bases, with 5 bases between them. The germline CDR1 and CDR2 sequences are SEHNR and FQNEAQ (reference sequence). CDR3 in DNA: TGTGCCAGCAGCTCCGCATACGAGCAGTACTTC. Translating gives CASSSAYEQYF.

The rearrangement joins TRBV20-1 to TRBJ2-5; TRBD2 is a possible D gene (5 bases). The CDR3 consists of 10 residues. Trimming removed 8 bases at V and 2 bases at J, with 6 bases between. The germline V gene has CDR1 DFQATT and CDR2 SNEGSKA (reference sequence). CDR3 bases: TGCAGTACGGGGCAAGAGACCCAGTACTTC. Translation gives CSTGQETQYF.

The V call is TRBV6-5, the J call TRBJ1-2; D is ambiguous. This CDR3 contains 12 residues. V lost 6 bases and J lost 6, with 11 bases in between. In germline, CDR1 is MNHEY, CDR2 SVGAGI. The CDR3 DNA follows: TGTGCCAGCAGACGCCGACGAGATGGCTACACCTTC. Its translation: CASRRRRDGYTF.

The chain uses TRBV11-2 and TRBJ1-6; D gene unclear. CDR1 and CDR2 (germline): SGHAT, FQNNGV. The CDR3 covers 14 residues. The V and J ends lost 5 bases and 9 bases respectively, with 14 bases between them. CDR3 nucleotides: TGTGCCAGCAGCCCACGAATATTCAGTTCACCCCTCCACTTT. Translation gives CASSPRIFSSPLHF.

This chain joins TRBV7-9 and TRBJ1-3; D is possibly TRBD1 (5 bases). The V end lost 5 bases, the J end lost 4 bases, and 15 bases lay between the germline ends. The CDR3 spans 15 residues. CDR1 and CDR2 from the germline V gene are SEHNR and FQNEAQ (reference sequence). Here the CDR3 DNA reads TGTGCCAGCAGCCCGGTGGGGGGAACAGGAAACACCATATATTTT. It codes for CASSPVGGTGNTIYF.

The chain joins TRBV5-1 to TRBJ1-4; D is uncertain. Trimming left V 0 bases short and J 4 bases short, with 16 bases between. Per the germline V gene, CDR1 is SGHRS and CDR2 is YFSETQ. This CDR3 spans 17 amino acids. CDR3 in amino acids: CASSLGPLRRVNEKLFF. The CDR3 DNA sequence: TGCGCCAGCAGCTTGGGCCCATTACGTCGGGTTAATGAAAAACTGTTTTTT.

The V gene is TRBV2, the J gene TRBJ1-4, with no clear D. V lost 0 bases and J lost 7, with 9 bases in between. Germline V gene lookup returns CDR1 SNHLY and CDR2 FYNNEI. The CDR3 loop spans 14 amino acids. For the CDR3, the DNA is TGTGCCAGCAGTGAAGCTCCGGCCTCTGAAAAACTGTTTTTT. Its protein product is CASSEAPASEKLFF.

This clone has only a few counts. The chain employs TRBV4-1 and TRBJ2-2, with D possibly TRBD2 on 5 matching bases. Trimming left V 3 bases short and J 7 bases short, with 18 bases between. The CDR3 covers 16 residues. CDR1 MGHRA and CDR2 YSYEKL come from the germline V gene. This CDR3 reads CASSHTWELGGGELFF. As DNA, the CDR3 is TGCGCCAGCAGCCACACATGGGAGCTAGGAGGCGGGGAGCTGTTTTTT.

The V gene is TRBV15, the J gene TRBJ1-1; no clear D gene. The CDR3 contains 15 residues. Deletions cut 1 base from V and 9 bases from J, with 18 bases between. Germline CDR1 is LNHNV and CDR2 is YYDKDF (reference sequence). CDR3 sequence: CATSRAPRSPPQAFF. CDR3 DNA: TGTGCCACCAGCAGAGCCCCCAGGTCGCCTCCCCAAGCTTTCTTT.

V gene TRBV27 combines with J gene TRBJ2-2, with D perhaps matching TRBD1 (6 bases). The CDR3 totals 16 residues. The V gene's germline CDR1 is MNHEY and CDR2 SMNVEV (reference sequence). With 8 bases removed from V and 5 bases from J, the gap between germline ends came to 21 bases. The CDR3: CASRPGWGRGTGELFF. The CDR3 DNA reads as TGTGCCAGCCGCCCGGGTTGGGGCAGGGGAACCGGGGAGCTGTTTTTT.

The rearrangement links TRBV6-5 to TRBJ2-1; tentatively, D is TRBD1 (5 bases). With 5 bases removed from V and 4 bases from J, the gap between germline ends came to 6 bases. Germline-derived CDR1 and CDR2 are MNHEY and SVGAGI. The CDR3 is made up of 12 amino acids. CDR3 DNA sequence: TGTGCCAGCAGTAACAGGTACAATGAGCAGTTCTTC. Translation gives CASSNRYNEQFF.